These T cell receptor beta chains were read from a single sample in a study of graft-versus-host responses after intestinal transplantation. TCRdb keeps only in-frame clones here, not all; method: immunoSEQ multiplex PCR. There are tens of thousands of clones in the sample; roughly 84% occur only once, and 0.39% lies in the top ten. These receptors have no identified antigens. This specimen was unstimulated CD4+ T cells sorted from spleen or lymph node cells, taken before transplant. These receptor sequences come from a human donor who was the organ donor for an intestinal transplant. Each CDR3 is given with its conserved first and last residue. A D gene is named only where the DNA matches it firmly. Clone sizes are given selectively: once, few, many, or a class where the clone is expanded.

d_gene,v_gene,j_gene,abundance,CDR3nt,CDR3aa
.,TRBV20-1,TRBJ2-5,many,TGCAGTGCTAGCAGGGAAGAGACCCAGTACTTC,CSASREETQYF
.,TRBV4-1,TRBJ1-2,.,TGCGCCAGCAGCCCCCCAGATGTGGGCTACACCTTC,CASSPPDVGYTF
.,TRBV2,TRBJ1-2,.,TGTGCCAGCAGTGAAGGGCGGGGGTATGGCTACACCTTC,CASSEGRGYGYTF
TRBD1,TRBV5-1,TRBJ2-2,.,TGCGCCAGCAGACGAACTCTACAGGGGTTCACCGGGGAGCTGTTTTTT,CASRRTLQGFTGELFF
TRBD2,TRBV13,TRBJ2-3,.,TGTGCCAGCAGCCGGACTAGCGGGGGCCGCACAGATACGCAGTATTTT,CASSRTSGGRTDTQYF
.,TRBV7-2,TRBJ1-1,.,TGTGCCAGCAGCCTAGGGGGGGGCCCGGCGGGGACTGAAGCTTTCTTT,CASSLGGGPAGTEAFF
.,TRBV30,TRBJ2-2,.,TGTGCCTGGAGTACCCGAGGAGGGGCCGGAGACCGGGAGCTGTTTTTT,CAWSTRGGAGDRELFF
TRBD1,TRBV20-1,TRBJ1-1,.,TGCAGTGCTGGACCGGGACAGCAAGCTTTCTTT,CSAGPGQQAFF
TRBD1,TRBV2,TRBJ2-5,.,TGTGCCAGCAGTGTCGGACAGGGGCTCAGGTCCCAGTACTTC,CASSVGQGLRSQYF
TRBD1,TRBV5-1,TRBJ2-5,.,TGCGCCAGCAGCTTAGGGGACAGGTCCAGGGAGACCCAGTACTTC,CASSLGDRSRETQYF
.,TRBV7-2,TRBJ1-1,.,TGTGCCAGCAGCTGGGGGCCGGGCCCCGAAGGTGAAGCTTTCTTT,CASSWGPGPEGEAFF
TRBD1,TRBV6-1,TRBJ1-6,.,TGTGCCAGCAGTGTTACAGGGGGTGATAATTCACCCCTCCACTTT,CASSVTGGDNSPLHF
.,TRBV6-6,TRBJ2-1,once,TGTGCCAGCAGTTCCCAGGGTAGGTCCTACAATGAGCAGTTCTTC,CASSSQGRSYNEQFF
.,TRBV29-1,TRBJ2-1,.,TGCAGCGTTGCCTTAGGGGGGGTTGGTCCAAGTGAGCAGTTCTTC,CSVALGGVGPSEQFF
.,TRBV6-5,TRBJ1-1,.,TGTGCCAGCAGTTACAGCGGGCAGGCTGAAGCTTTCTTT,CASSYSGQAEAFF
TRBD1,TRBV7-3,TRBJ2-3,.,TGTGCCAGCAGCAAAGTTGGGACAGGGTATAGAGGGGGCACAGATACGCAGTATTTT,CASSKVGTGYRGGTDTQYF
TRBD2,TRBV15,TRBJ2-2,.,TGTGCCACCAGCGGAGAACTAGCGGGGCGTCCCACCGGGGAGCTGTTTTTT,CATSGELAGRPTGELFF
TRBD2,TRBV28,TRBJ2-1,.,TGTGCCAGCAGTTTAGCGGGGGGGTCAGCCGATGAGCAGTTCTTC,CASSLAGGSADEQFF
TRBD1,TRBV7-9,TRBJ1-2,.,TGTGCCAGCAGCCTTGCGTTAACAGGGGGTGATGGCTACACCTTC,CASSLALTGGDGYTF
TRBD1,TRBV7-2,TRBJ1-2,once,TGTGCCAGCAGCTTAGCGGCGGACAGGGGGTTCTATGGCTACACCTTC,CASSLAADRGFYGYTF
.,TRBV6-5,TRBJ1-6,few,TGTGCCAGCACTCAGGGGAGCTCCTATAATTCACCCCTCCACTTT,CASTQGSSYNSPLHF
.,TRBV2,TRBJ2-6,.,TGTGCCAGCAGTGCCAACAGGGCTGGGGCCAACGTCCTGACTTTC,CASSANRAGANVLTF
TRBD1,TRBV18,TRBJ1-4,.,TGTGCCAGCTCCCCCAGGGGGACTGCGGATGAAAAACTGTTTTTT,CASSPRGTADEKLFF
.,TRBV28,TRBJ1-4,.,TGTGCCAGCAGTTACCCGAGCCCCCTCGAAAAACTGTTTTTT,CASSYPSPLEKLFF
.,TRBV19,TRBJ2-3,once,TGTGCCAGTAGTTCTACAGGGACAGATACGCAGTATTTT,CASSSTGTDTQYF
TRBD1,TRBV5-1,TRBJ2-1,.,TGCGCCAGCAGCGCGACAGGGGGCAATGAGCAGTTCTTC,CASSATGGNEQFF
.,TRBV6-6,TRBJ1-3,.,TGTGCCAGCTTTGGTGGGAGCAACACCATATATTTT,CASFGGSNTIYF
TRBD2,TRBV6-5,TRBJ2-2,.,TGTGCCAGCCTAGCGGGGGCGAACACCGGGGAGCTGTTTTTT,CASLAGANTGELFF
TRBD1,TRBV30,TRBJ1-5,.,TGTGCCTGGAGTGTACTCACAGGGGGCCCAAACGGGAATCAGCCCCAGCATTTT,CAWSVLTGGPNGNQPQHF
.,TRBV28,TRBJ1-1,.,TGTGCCAGCAGTTTACTTTCTTCTGAAGCTTTCTTT,CASSLLSSEAFF
.,TRBV28,TRBJ1-6,.,TGTGCCAGCACCTCAGGGCAGGTCAACTCACCCCTCCACTTT,CASTSGQVNSPLHF
.,TRBV9,TRBJ2-2,.,TGTGCCAGCAGCGTAGCTACAGGAGACACCGGGGAGCTGTTTTTT,CASSVATGDTGELFF
.,TRBV5-1,TRBJ1-2,once,TGCGCCAGCAGCTTGGTGCAGGGATGGAATGGCTACACCTTC,CASSLVQGWNGYTF
.,TRBV4-1,TRBJ1-1,.,TGCGCCAGCAGCCAAGATGTCGACATCCGAGCTTTCTTT,CASSQDVDIRAFF
.,TRBV18,TRBJ1-6,once,TGTGCCAGCTCACCCCTCGGGGATGGGAATTCACCCCTCCACTTT,CASSPLGDGNSPLHF
TRBD1,TRBV4-1,TRBJ1-5,.,TGCGCCAGCAGCCAAGTCGGGACAGACAATCAGCCCCAGCATTTT,CASSQVGTDNQPQHF
TRBD1,TRBV14,TRBJ2-5,.,TGTGCCAGCAGCCAACCCGACAGGGGTGATGAGACCCAGTACTTC,CASSQPDRGDETQYF
TRBD1,TRBV5-8,TRBJ1-1,.,TGTGCCAGCAGCTTCCACAGGGGTCGGGGAACTGAAGCTTTCTTT,CASSFHRGRGTEAFF
TRBD1,TRBV19,TRBJ1-2,.,TGTGCCAGTAGTAGGACAGGGAGCGGTCACTATGGCTACACCTTC,CASSRTGSGHYGYTF
.,TRBV19,TRBJ1-5,.,TGTGCCAGTAGTATGGAGTGGAATCAGCCCCAGCATTTT,CASSMEWNQPQHF
TRBD2,TRBV13,TRBJ2-1,.,TGTGCCAGCAGCTCACCCCAGCGGGGGGTGGGTGAGCAGTTCTTC,CASSSPQRGVGEQFF
.,TRBV25-1,TRBJ1-6,.,TGTGCCGGGGGGGGAGGCAATTCACCCCTCCACTTT,CAGGGGNSPLHF
.,TRBV7-8,TRBJ1-1,.,TGTGCCAGCAGCTTAGGGCAGGTGTCCAACACTGAAGCTTTCTTT,CASSLGQVSNTEAFF
.,TRBV6-1,TRBJ1-1,.,TGTGCCAGCAGTGAACTTTTGGCAGGGTACACTGAAGCTTTCTTT,CASSELLAGYTEAFF
.,TRBV5-1,TRBJ1-5,.,TGCGCCAGCAGCCCGAGGGGGGGGGCGCGTCAGCCCCAGCATTTT,CASSPRGGARQPQHF
TRBD1,TRBV7-9,TRBJ2-1,.,TGTGCCAGCAGCCAAACCGGGACAGCGATCCACAATGAGCAGTTCTTC,CASSQTGTAIHNEQFF
.,TRBV12-2,TRBJ1-5,.,TGTGCAAGTCGCTTAGCGGGAGACCGGGACAGGGGGCCTGATCAGCCCCAGCATTTT,CASRLAGDRDRGPDQPQHF
.,TRBV2,TRBJ1-5,.,TGTGCCAGCAGTGAAGCGGGCGTAAGCAATCAGCCCCAGCATTTT,CASSEAGVSNQPQHF
TRBD2,TRBV11-2,TRBJ2-2,.,TGTGCCAGCAGCCGGACTAGCGGGGGGGCGAACACCGGGGAGCTGTTTTTT,CASSRTSGGANTGELFF
TRBD1,TRBV15,TRBJ1-1,.,TGTGCCACCAGCAGGGGACAGCTGAACACTGAAGCTTTCTTT,CATSRGQLNTEAFF
.,TRBV5-1,TRBJ1-2,.,TGCGCCAGCAGCTCAGCAGGGATCGATGGCTACACCTTC,CASSSAGIDGYTF
.,TRBV29-1,TRBJ2-1,.,TGCAGCGTTGAATCTACAGGAGTTTTTAGCAATGAGCAGTTCTTC,CSVESTGVFSNEQFF
.,TRBV6-1,TRBJ1-5,once,TGTGCCAGCAGTTGGACGGGAAATCAGCCCCAGCATTTT,CASSWTGNQPQHF
TRBD2,TRBV2,TRBJ2-3,.,TGTGCCAGCAACCGACTAGCGGGTGCAGATACGCAGTATTTT,CASNRLAGADTQYF
.,TRBV6-5,TRBJ1-2,.,TGTGCCAGCAGCGGGTACGATGGCTACACCTTC,CASSGYDGYTF